A selection of T cell receptor beta chains follows, all from one sample in a study of regulatory T cells in long-lasting Graves disease. Using its own MiXCR run on the multiplex PCR reads, TCRdb lists one record per CDR3 protein. Of around 460,000 distinct CDR3 sequences in the sample, about 22% were seen once. Sequencing was performed on peripheral blood mononuclear cells (PBMCs), taken when the disease was refractory, from a patient treated with antithyroid drugs. Receptors were obtained from a female donor with Graves disease. CDR3s include the opening cysteine and the closing phenylalanine or tryptophan. D genes are given only for firm matches.

D: .; V: TRBV18; J: TRBJ1-1; CDR3: CASSPPHYTEAFF
D: .; V: TRBV11-1; J: TRBJ2-1; CDR3: CASTGRSYNEQFF
D: .; V: TRBV4-1; J: TRBJ2-5; CDR3: CASSPRGTSGTQYF
D: .; V: TRBV6-1; J: TRBJ1-4; CDR3: CAGALGGRFGEKLFF
D: TRBD1; V: TRBV28; J: TRBJ1-5; CDR3: CASSFGGQGSRNQPQHF
D: .; V: TRBV28; J: TRBJ1-1; CDR3: CATPGQGPTEAFF
D: TRBD2; V: TRBV7-2; J: TRBJ2-7; CDR3: CASSTTSGPSYEQYF
D: .; V: TRBV30; J: TRBJ2-7; CDR3: CAWSVQGEQYF
D: .; V: TRBV30; J: TRBJ1-2; CDR3: CAWSVLNYGYTF
D: .; V: TRBV19; J: TRBJ2-6; CDR3: CASSARGSSGANVLTF
D: TRBD1; V: TRBV6-5; J: TRBJ2-6; CDR3: CASSWTGGSGANVLTF
D: .; V: TRBV7-9; J: TRBJ2-1; CDR3: CASSSIGRGLASYNEQFF
D: .; V: TRBV6-1; J: TRBJ2-2; CDR3: CASHRGPGELFF
D: TRBD1; V: TRBV6-1; J: TRBJ1-1; CDR3: CASSNQGVSEAFF
D: .; V: TRBV24-1; J: TRBJ2-2; CDR3: CATSDPRRTDNTGELFF
D: TRBD1; V: TRBV12-3/TRBV12-4; J: TRBJ2-5; CDR3: CASSWDRSEQETQYF
D: TRBD2; V: TRBV10-3; J: TRBJ2-1; CDR3: CAISEYLAENNEQFF
D: TRBD2; V: TRBV2; J: TRBJ2-2; CDR3: CASSAWHATSGPNTGELFF
D: .; V: TRBV10-3; J: TRBJ1-1; CDR3: CAISHQANTEAFF
D: TRBD1; V: TRBV7-6; J: TRBJ1-2; CDR3: CASSLGDSQGTGYTF